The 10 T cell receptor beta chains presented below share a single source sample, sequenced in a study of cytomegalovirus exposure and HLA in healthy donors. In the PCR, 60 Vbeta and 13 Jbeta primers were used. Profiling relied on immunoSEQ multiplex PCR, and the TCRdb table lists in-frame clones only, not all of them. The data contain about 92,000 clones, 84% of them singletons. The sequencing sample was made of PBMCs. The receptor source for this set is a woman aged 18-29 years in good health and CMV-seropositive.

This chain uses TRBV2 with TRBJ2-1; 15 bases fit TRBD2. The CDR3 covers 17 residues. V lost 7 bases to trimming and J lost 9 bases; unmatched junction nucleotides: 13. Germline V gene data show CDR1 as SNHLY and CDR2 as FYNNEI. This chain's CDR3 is CASTIGLAGGPMTEQFF. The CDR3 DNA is TGTGCCAGCACCATAGGACTAGCGGGAGGGCCGATGACTGAGCAGTTCTTC.

CDR3 nucleotides: TGCGCCAGCAGCTTGGTCCTAGTGGGGAGCTCCTACAATGAGCAGTTCTTC. Amino acid sequence: CASSLVLVGSSYNEQFF. V is TRBV5-1 and J is TRBJ2-1; D might be TRBD2 (5 bases). V lost 0 bases to trimming and J lost 0 bases, with 13 bases between them. The germline gives CDR1 SGHRS, CDR2 YFSETQ. The CDR3 consists of 17 residues.

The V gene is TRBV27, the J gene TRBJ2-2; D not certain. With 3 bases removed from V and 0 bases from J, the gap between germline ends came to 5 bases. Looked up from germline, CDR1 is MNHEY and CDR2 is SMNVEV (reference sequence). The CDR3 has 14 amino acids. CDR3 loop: CASSFGANTGELFF. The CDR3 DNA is TGTGCCAGCAGTTTTGGAGCGAACACCGGGGAGCTGTTTTTT.

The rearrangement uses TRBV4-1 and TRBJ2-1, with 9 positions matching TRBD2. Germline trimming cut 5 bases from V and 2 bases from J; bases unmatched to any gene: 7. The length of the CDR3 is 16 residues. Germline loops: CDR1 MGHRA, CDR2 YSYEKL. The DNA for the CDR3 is TGCGCCAGCAGCATTAGCGGGAGTTGGACCTACAATGAGCAGTTCTTC. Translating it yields CASSISGSWTYNEQFF.

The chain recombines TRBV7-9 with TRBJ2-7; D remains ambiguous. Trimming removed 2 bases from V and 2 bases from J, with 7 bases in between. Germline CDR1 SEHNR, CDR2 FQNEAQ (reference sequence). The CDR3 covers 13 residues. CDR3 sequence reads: CASSLPLAYEQYF. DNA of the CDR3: TGTGCCAGCAGCTTACCCTTAGCCTACGAGCAGTACTTC.

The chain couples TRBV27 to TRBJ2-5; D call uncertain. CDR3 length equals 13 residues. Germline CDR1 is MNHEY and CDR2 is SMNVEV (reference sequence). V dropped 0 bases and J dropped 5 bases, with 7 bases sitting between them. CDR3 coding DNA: TGTGCCAGCAGTTTATCACTCGGGGAGACCCAGTACTTC. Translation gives CASSLSLGETQYF.

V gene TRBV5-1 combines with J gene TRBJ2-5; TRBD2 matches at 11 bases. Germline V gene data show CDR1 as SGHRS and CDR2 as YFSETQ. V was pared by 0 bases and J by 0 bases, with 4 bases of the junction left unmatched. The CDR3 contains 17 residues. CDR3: CASSLAWTSGYQETQYF. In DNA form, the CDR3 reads TGCGCCAGCAGCTTGGCGTGGACTAGCGGGTACCAAGAGACCCAGTACTTC.

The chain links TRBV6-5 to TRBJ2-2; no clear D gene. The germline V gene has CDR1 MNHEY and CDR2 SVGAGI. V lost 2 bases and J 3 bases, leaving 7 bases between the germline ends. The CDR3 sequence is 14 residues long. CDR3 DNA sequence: TGTGCCAGCAGTTACCGACAATACACCGGGGAGCTGTTTTTT. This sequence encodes CASSYRQYTGELFF.

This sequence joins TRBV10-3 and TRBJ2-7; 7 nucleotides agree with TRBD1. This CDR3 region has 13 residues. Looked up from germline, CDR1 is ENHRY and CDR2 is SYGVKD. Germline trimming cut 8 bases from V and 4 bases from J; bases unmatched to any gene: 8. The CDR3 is CAIAGDRGYEQYF. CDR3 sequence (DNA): TGTGCCATCGCCGGGGACAGAGGGTACGAGCAGTACTTC.

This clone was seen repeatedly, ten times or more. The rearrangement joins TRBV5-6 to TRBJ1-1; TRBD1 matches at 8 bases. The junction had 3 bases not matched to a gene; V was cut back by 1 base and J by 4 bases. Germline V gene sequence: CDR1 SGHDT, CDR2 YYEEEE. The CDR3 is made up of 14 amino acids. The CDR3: CASSLQGAITEAFF. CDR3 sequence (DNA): TGTGCCAGCAGCTTGCAGGGGGCGATCACTGAAGCTTTCTTT. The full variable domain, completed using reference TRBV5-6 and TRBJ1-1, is DAGVTQSPTHLIKTRGQQVTLRCSPKSGHDTVSWYQQALGQGPQFIFQYYEEEERQRGNFPDRFSGHQFPNYSSELNVNALLLGDSALYLCASSLQGAITEAFFGQGTRLTVV.